What follows are 13 T cell receptor beta chains derived from one specimen sequenced in a study of CD8+CD57+ T cells in acquired aplastic anemia. Patients chosen for sequencing had CD8+CD57+ cells that had expanded, as shown by flow cytometry. CDR3 and TCR beta VDJ profiling relied on genomic DNA as the template. Via MiXCR, TCRdb re-called the reads, giving one row per CDR3 protein. The repertoire holds around 200,000 distinct CDR3 sequences, with roughly half as singletons. Source material: sorted CD4+, CD8+, or CD8+CD57+ T cells (not recorded which) from PBMCs. Receptors originate from a human donor with aplastic anemia.

This clonotype was detected only once. This likely comes from a read error, as the CDR3 has no conserved phenylalanine or tryptophan at its end. V gene TRBV12-5 combines with J gene TRBJ1-1; 9 bases are shared with TRBD1. CDR1 is LGHNT, CDR2 FRNRAP, per germline. The CDR3 runs 17 residues. V lost 2 bases and J lost 1; bases outside the gene matches: 8. CDR3: CASGLPSQGATNTEAFL. The CDR3 nucleotides read TGTGCTAGTGGTTTGCCCTCACAGGGGGCGACGAACACTGAAGCTTTCCTT.

For this clonotype: Sequence at one end of the junction differs from germline and may be a read error. The rearrangement uses TRBV5-5 and TRBJ1-1, with D hard to call. This CDR3 contains 13 residues. Germline assignment: CDR1 SGHKS and CDR2 YYEKEE (reference sequence). CDR3 DNA sequence: TGCGCCAGCAGCTTGGCCGCGCAGACTGAAGCTTTCTTT. This sequence encodes CASSLAAQTEAFF.

The chain couples TRBV29-1 to TRBJ1-1, with a weak D call TRBD1 (6 bases). The germline gives CDR1 SQVTM, CDR2 ANQGSEA. The CDR3 has 14 amino acids. V gave up 6 bases and J gave up 4 bases, with 18 bases separating them. The CDR3: CSVPPTQGSTEAFF. As DNA, the CDR3 is TGCAGCGTCCCACCCACACAGGGTTCCACTGAAGCTTTCTTT.

This clonotype showed up many times. The chain uses TRBV19 and TRBJ1-5; D may be TRBD1 (6 bases). Trimming shortened V by 5 bases and J by 7 bases, and 15 bases separated the two germline ends. This CDR3 is built from 14 residues. CDR1 is LNHDA and CDR2 is SQIVND in the germline V gene (reference sequence). CDR3 region: CASSATGARQPQHF. The CDR3 nucleotides read TGTGCCAGTAGTGCTACGGGGGCACGGCAGCCCCAGCATTTT.

The chain uses TRBV24-1 and TRBJ2-3; possibly TRBD2 for D (6 bases). V was pared by 3 bases and J by 0 bases, with 12 bases between. The germline V gene encodes CDR1 KGHDR and CDR2 SFDVKD. The CDR3 has 16 amino acids. In DNA, the CDR3 is TGTGCCACCAGTGATAGGACTACCGGTAGCACAGATACGCAGTATTTT. Its protein product is CATSDRTTGSTDTQYF.

The rearrangement joins TRBV14 to TRBJ1-2; D is perhaps TRBD1 (5 bases). Trimming took 4 bases from V and 6 from J, leaving 9 bases between them. This CDR3 is 12 amino acids long. Germline CDR1 and CDR2: SGHDN and FVKESK. Here the CDR3 reads CASSLAGHGYTF. CDR3 nucleotide sequence: TGTGCCAGCAGCCTCGCGGGACATGGCTACACCTTC.

This clonotype was detected many times. The chain has TRBV7-2 and TRBJ1-2; no clear D. Per germline, CDR1 SGHTA and CDR2 FQGNSA. The CDR3 runs 13 residues. Trimming took off 3 bases at V and 0 bases at J, with 5 bases between the two ends. This CDR3 reads CASSFSANYGYTF. CDR3 DNA sequence: TGTGCCAGCAGCTTTAGTGCTAACTATGGCTACACCTTC.

The chain is built from TRBV9 and TRBJ2-1, with 7 bases that match TRBD1. Per germline, CDR1 SGDLS and CDR2 YYNGEE. Trimming took 4 bases from V and 5 from J; bases not matched to a gene: 12. The CDR3 length is 16 residues. The CDR3 nucleotides read TGTGCCAGCAGCCAATGGACAGGAACGATCAACAATGAGCAGTTCTTC. This sequence encodes CASSQWTGTINNEQFF.

The chain uses TRBV20-1 and TRBJ2-7; D not resolved. CDR1 is DFQATT, CDR2 SNEGSKA, per germline (reference sequence). V shed 6 bases and J shed 5 bases, with 14 bases lying between them. The CDR3 has 12 residues. DNA for the CDR3: TGCAGTGCCATCAAACCGGGCCACGAGCAGTACTTC. It is translated as CSAIKPGHEQYF.

This chain links TRBV19 with TRBJ1-1; D remains unclear. V lost 1 base and J 3 bases, leaving 9 bases between the germline ends. This CDR3 comprises 14 residues. The V gene's germline CDR1 is LNHDA and CDR2 SQIVND (reference sequence). CDR3 amino acids: CASSIGGLYTEAFF. DNA of the CDR3: TGTGCCAGTAGTATAGGGGGATTGTACACTGAAGCTTTCTTT.

This clonotype was counted a few times. The chain carries TRBV10-2 and TRBJ1-5, with D possibly being TRBD1 (5 bases). V dropped 3 bases and J dropped 6 bases, with 9 bases sitting between them. The CDR3 sequence is 13 residues long. The V gene's germline CDR1 is WSHSY and CDR2 SAAADI. The CDR3 DNA reads as TGCGCCAGCAGTGACAGGGCCGGTCAGCCCCAGCATTTT. Its protein product is CASSDRAGQPQHF.

The chain is built from TRBV12-3 or TRBV12-4 and TRBJ2-7, with 9 bases that match TRBD1. The CDR3 is made up of 14 amino acids. With V trimmed by 5 bases and J by 5 bases, 7 bases remained unmatched. The CDR3: CASSRDREMDEQYF. The CDR3 DNA reads TGTGCCAGCAGTCGGGACAGGGAGATGGACGAGCAGTACTTC.

This clonotype has ten or more counts. V and J are TRBV10-3 and TRBJ2-5; D not certain. This CDR3 contains 11 residues. Germline V lookup: CDR1 ENHRY, CDR2 SYGVKD. Trimming shortened V by 3 bases and J by 5 bases, and 4 bases separated the two germline ends. The CDR3 DNA follows: TGTGCCATCAGTGATGCTGAGACCCAGTACTTC. Translation gives CAISDAETQYF.